This TCR beta chain emerged from a study of cytomegalovirus exposure and HLA in healthy donors. The study ran its PCR with 60 Vbeta and 13 Jbeta primers. Original processing methods: Roughly 80 million unique TCR beta chains, 9 million to 14 million shared, were counted in a later analysis. Method: immunoSEQ multiplex PCR; TCRdb's copy keeps in-frame clones and lacks some. Clonal size and the V and J genes are those of that table, whereas D and trimming came from the DNA. The sample yields approximately 180,000 clones, more than 75% seen once. The study, taken as a whole, reports: Presence/absence analysis assumed near-uniform sequencing depth across donors.

Per germline, CDR1 SGHVS and CDR2 FQNEAQ. V was cut by 2 bases and J by 0 bases, with 14 bases left in between. This CDR3 comprises 17 residues. As regards this clone: The antigen is not known.

V gene TRBV7-8 combines with J gene TRBJ2-1; possibly TRBD2 for D (6 bases). The clonotype comes from a woman between 45 and 60 years old in good health and CMV-seronegative. The sequenced sample consisted of PBMCs. The CDR3 DNA reads as TGTGCCAGCAGCTTAAAACTCTCGACTAGCTCCTACAATGAGCAGTTCTTC. It codes for CASSLKLSTSSYNEQFF.